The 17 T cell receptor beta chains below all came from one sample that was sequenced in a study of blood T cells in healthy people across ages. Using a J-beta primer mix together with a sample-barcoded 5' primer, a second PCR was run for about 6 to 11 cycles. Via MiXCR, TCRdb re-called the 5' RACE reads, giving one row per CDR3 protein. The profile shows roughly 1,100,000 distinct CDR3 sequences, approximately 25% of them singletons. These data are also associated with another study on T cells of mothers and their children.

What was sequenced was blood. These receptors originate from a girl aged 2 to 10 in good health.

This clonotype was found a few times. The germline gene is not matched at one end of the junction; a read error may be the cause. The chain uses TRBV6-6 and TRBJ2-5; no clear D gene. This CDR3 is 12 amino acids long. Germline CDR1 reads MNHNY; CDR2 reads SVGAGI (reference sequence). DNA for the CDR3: TGTGCCAGCAGTTACCTTGGACCATCAGCGCACTTC. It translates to CASSYLGPSAHF.

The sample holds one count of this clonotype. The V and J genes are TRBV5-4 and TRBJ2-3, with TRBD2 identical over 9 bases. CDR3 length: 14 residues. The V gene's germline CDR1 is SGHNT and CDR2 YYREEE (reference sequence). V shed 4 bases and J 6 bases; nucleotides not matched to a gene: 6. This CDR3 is CASSPQRGVDTQYF. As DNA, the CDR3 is TGTGCCAGCAGCCCACAGCGGGGGGTTGATACGCAGTATTTT.

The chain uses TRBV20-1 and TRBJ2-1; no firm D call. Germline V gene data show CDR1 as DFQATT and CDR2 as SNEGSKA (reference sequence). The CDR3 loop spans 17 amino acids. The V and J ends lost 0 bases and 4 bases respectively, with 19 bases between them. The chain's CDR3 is CSARDQGRRSLYNEQFF. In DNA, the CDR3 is TGCAGTGCTAGAGATCAAGGCAGGAGATCGTTATACAATGAGCAGTTCTTC.

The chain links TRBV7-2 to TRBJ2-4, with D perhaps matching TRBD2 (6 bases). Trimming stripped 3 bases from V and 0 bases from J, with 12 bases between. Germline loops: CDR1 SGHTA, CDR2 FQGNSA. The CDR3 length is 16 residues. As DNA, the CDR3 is TGTGCCAGCAGCTTGGGGGGTAGGGGAGCCAAAAACATTCAGTACTTC. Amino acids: CASSLGGRGAKNIQYF.

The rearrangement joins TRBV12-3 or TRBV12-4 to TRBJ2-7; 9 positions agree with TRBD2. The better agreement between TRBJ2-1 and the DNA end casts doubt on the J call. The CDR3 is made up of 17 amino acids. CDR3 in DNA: TGTGCCAGCAGTGGCATCGGGAGCGGGAGGAGTTACAATGAGCAGTTCTTC. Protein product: CASSGIGSGRSYNEQFF.

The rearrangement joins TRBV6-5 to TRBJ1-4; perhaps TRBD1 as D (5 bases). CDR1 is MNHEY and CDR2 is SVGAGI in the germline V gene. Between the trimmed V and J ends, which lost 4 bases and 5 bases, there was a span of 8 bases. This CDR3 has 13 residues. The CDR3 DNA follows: TGTGCCAGCAGTTGGGGCGGGAATGAAAAACTGTTTTTT. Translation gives CASSWGGNEKLFF.

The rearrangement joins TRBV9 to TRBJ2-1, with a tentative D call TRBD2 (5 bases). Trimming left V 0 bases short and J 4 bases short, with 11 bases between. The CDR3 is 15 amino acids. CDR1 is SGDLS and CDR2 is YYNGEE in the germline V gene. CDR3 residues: CASSVVAGPYNEQFF. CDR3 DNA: TGTGCCAGCAGCGTAGTTGCGGGTCCGTACAATGAGCAGTTCTTC.

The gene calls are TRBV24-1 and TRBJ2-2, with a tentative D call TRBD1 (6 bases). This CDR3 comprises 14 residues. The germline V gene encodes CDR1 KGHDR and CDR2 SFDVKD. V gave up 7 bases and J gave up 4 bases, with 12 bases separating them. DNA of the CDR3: TGTGCCACCAGCCGGGACACCTTCACCGGGGAGCTGTTTTTT. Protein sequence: CATSRDTFTGELFF.

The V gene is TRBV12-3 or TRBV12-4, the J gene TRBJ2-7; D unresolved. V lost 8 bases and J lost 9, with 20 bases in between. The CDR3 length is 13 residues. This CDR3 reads CASCSAPATGQYF. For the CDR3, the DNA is TGTGCCAGCTGCTCAGCGCCGGCCACGGGGCAGTACTTC.

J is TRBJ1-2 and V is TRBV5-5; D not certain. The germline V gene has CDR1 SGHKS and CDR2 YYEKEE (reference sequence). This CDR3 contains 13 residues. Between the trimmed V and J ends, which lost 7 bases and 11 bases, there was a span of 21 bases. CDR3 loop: CASASLAGGGYTF. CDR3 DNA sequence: TGTGCCAGCGCTTCGTTGGCGGGTGGTGGTTACACCTTC.

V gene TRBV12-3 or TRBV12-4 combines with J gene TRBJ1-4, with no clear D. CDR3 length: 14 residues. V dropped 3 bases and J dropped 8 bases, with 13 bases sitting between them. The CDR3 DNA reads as TGTGCCAGCAGTTTGACCGGCCGGAGAGAAAAACTGTTTTTT. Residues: CASSLTGRREKLFF.

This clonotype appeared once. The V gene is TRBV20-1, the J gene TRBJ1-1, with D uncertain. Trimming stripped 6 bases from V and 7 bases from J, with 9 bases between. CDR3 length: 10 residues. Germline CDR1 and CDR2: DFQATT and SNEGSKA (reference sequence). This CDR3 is CSAKNGEAFF. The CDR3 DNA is TGCAGTGCGAAAAACGGTGAAGCTTTCTTT.

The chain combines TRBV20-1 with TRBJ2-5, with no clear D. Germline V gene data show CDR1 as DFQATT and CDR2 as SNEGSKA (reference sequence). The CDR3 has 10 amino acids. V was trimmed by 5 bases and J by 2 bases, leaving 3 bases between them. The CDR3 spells CSARQETQYF. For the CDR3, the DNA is TGCAGTGCTCGGCAAGAGACCCAGTACTTC.

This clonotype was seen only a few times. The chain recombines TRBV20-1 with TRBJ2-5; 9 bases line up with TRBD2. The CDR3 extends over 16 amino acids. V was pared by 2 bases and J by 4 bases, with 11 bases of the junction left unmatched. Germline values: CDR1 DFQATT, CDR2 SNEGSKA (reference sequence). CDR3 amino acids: CSARPATSGGGETQYF. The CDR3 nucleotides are TGCAGTGCTAGACCGGCGACTAGCGGAGGAGGAGAGACCCAGTACTTC.

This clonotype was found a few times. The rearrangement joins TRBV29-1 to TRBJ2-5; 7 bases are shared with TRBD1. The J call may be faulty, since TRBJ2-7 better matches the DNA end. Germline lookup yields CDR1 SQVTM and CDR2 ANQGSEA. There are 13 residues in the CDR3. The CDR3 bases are TGCAGCGTTGGGCCAGGGGGTCCCTACGAGCAGTACTTC. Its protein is CSVGPGGPYEQYF.

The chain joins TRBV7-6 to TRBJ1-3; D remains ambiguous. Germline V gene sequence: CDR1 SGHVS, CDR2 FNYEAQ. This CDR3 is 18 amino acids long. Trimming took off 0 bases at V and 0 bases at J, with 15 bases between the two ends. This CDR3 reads CASSLAQVAPVSGNTIYF. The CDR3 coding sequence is TGTGCCAGCAGCTTAGCGCAGGTAGCTCCCGTCTCTGGAAACACCATATATTTT. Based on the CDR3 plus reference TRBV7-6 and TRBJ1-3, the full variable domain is GAGVSQSPRYKVTKRGQDVALRCDPISGHVSLYWYRQALGQGPEFLTYFNYEAQQDKSGLPNDRFSAERPEGSISTLTIQRTEQRDSAMYRCASSLAQVAPVSGNTIYFGEGSWLTVV.

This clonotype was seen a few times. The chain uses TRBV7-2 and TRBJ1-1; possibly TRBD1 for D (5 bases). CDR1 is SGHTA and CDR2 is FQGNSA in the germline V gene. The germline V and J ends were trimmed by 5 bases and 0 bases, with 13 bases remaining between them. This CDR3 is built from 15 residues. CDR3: CASSPRGRVNTEAFF. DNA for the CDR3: TGTGCCAGCAGCCCTCGGGGCAGAGTGAACACTGAAGCTTTCTTT.